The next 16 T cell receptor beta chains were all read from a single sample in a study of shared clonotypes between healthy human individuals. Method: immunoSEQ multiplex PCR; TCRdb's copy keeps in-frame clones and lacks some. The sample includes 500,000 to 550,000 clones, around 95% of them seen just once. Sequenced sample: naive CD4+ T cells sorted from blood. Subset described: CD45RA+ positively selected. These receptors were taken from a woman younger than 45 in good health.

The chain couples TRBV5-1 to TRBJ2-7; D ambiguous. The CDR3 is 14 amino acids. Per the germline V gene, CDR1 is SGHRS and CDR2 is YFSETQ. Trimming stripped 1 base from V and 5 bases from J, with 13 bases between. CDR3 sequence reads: CASSLSPPGHEQYF. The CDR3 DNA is TGCGCCAGCAGCTTGTCGCCCCCGGGCCACGAGCAGTACTTC.

CDR3 DNA sequence: TGCGCCAGCAGCCAAGTATTCGGGACTAGCGGGAGTTCCTACGAGCAGTACTTC. This translates into CASSQVFGTSGSSYEQYF. The chain links TRBV4-1 to TRBJ2-7; 14 bases agree with TRBD2. J gave up 1 base and V 1 base, and 6 bases lay outside the gene matches. This CDR3 has 18 amino acids. Germline CDR1 reads MGHRA; CDR2 reads YSYEKL.

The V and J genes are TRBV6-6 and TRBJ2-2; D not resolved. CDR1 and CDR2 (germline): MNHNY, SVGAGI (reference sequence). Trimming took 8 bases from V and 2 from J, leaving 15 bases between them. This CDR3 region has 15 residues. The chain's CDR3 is CASSRLGGNTGELFF. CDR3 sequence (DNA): TGTGCCAGCTCCCGCCTAGGCGGTAACACCGGGGAGCTGTTTTTT.

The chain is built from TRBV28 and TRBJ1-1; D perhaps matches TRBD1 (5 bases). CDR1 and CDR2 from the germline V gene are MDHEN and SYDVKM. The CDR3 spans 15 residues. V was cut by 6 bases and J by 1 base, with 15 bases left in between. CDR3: CASSHGGSANTEAFF. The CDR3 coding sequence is TGTGCCAGCAGCCATGGGGGAAGTGCGAACACTGAAGCTTTCTTT.

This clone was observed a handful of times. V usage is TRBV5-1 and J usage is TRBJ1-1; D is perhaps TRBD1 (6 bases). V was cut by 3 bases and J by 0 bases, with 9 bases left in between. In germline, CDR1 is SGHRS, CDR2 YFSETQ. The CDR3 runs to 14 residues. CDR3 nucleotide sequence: TGCGCCAGCAGCTCCCGGACAGTGAACACTGAAGCTTTCTTT. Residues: CASSSRTVNTEAFF.

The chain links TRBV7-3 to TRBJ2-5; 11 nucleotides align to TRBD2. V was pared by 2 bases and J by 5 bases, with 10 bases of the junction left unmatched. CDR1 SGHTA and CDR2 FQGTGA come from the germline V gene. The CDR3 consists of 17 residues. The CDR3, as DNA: TGTGCCAGCAGCTTAGGGGTAGCGGGAGGGTCGGGGGAGACCCAGTACTTC. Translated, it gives CASSLGVAGGSGETQYF.

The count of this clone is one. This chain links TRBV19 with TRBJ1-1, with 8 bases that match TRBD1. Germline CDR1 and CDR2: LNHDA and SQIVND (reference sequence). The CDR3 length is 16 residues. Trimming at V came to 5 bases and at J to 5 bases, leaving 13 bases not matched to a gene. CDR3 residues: CASSDHRGLVGTEAFF. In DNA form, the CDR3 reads TGTGCCAGTAGTGACCACAGGGGGTTGGTGGGAACTGAAGCTTTCTTT.

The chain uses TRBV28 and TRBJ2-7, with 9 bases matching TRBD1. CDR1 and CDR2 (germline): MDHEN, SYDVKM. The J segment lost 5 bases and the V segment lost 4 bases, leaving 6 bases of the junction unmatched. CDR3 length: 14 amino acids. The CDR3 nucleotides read TGTGCCAGCAGTTCCCGGGACAGGGACCACGAGCAGTACTTC. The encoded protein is CASSSRDRDHEQYF.

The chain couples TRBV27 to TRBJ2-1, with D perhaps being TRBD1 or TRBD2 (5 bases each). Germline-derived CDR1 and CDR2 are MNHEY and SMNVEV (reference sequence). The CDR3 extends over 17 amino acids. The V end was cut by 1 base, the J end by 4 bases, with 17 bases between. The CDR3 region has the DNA TGTGCCAGCAGTTTATTTGGGGACGGGGAAGGGTACAATGAGCAGTTCTTC. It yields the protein CASSLFGDGEGYNEQFF.

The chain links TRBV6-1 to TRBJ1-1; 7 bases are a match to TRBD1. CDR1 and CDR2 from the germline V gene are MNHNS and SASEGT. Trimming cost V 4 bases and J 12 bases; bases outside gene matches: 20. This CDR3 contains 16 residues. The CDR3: CASSGPFELNPGGPFF. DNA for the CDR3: TGTGCCAGCAGTGGACCCTTTGAACTTAACCCAGGGGGGCCTTTCTTT.

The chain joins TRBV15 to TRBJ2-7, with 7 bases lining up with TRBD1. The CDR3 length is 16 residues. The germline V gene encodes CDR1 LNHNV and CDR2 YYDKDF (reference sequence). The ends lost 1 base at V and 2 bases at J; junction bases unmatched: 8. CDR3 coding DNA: TGTGCCACCAGCAGAGGCACGTGGGACAGACCCTACGAGCAGTACTTC. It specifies CATSRGTWDRPYEQYF.

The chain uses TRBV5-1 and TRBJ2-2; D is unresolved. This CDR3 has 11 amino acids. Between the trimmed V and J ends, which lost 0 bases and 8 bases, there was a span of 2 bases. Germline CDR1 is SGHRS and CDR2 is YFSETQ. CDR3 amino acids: CASSLEGELFF. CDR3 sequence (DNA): TGCGCCAGCAGCTTGGAGGGGGAGCTGTTTTTT.

The CDR3 here is CASSYSLTSGTDTQYF. CDR3 nucleotide sequence: TGTGCCAGCAGTTACTCATTGACTAGCGGCACAGATACGCAGTATTTT. This chain connects TRBV6-6 to TRBJ2-3; TRBD2 matches at 8 bases. From germline, CDR1 is MNHNY and CDR2 SVGAGI (reference sequence). This CDR3 is built from 16 residues. V trimming: 0 bases; J trimming: 1 base; junction bases outside the gene matches: 3.

Written as DNA, the CDR3 is TGTGCCAGCTCACCCCGACAGGGAGTCTACGAGCAGTACTTC. It specifies CASSPRQGVYEQYF. V usage is TRBV18 and J usage is TRBJ2-7; TRBD1 matches 7 bases. Per germline, CDR1 KGHSH and CDR2 LQKENI. The CDR3 runs 14 residues. Unmatched junction bases numbered 5, after V lost 3 bases and J lost 3 bases.

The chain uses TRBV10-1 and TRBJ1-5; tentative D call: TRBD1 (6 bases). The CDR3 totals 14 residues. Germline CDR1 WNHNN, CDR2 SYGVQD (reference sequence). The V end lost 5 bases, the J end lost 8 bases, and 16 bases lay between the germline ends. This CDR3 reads CASSQNGGPEPQHF. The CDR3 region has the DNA TGCGCCAGCAGTCAAAACGGGGGCCCTGAGCCCCAGCATTTT.

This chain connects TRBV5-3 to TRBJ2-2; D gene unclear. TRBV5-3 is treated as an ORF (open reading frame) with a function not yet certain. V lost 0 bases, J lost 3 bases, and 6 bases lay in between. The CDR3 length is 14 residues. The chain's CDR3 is CARSLGCYTGELFF. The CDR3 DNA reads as TGTGCCAGAAGCTTGGGTTGTTACACCGGGGAGCTGTTTTTT.